Shown below are 31 T cell receptor beta chains from a single sample sequenced in a study of graft-versus-host responses after intestinal transplantation. Only in-frame clones appear in the TCRdb table, and some are missing; sequencing was by immunoSEQ multiplex PCR. The table shows about 81,000 clones, with about 91% occurring only once. These receptors have no known antigen. The sequenced sample was unstimulated CD4+ T cells sorted from spleen or lymph node cells, obtained before transplant. The receptors derive from a human donor who was the organ donor for an intestinal transplant.

The chain carries TRBV9 and TRBJ2-3, with 8 bases fitting TRBD2. CDR3 length: 15 amino acids. CDR1 SGDLS and CDR2 YYNGEE come from the germline V gene. Trimming removed 4 bases from V and 2 bases from J; junction bases left unmatched: 6. CDR3 DNA sequence: TGTGCCAGCAGCACGAGCGGGGGCCACACAGATACGCAGTATTTT. Protein: CASSTSGGHTDTQYF.

The count of this clone is one. This sequence joins TRBV28 and TRBJ2-2; 9 bases line up with TRBD1. The CDR3 has 15 residues. The ends lost 5 bases at V and 5 bases at J; junction bases unmatched: 6. Germline CDR1 MDHEN, CDR2 SYDVKM. The CDR3 nucleotides read TGTGCCAGCAGTCACCGACAGGGGGGAACCGGGGAGCTGTTTTTT. Residues: CASSHRQGGTGELFF. Looking up the rest from reference TRBV28 and TRBJ2-2 gives the full variable domain: DVKVTQSSRYLVKRTGEKVFLECVQDMDHENMFWYRQDPGLGLRLIYFSYDVKMKEKGDIPEGYSVSREKKERFSLILESASTNQTSMYLCASSHRQGGTGELFFGEGSRLTVL.

This chain uses TRBV7-9 with TRBJ1-2, with a tentative D call TRBD1 (6 bases). The CDR3 has 13 residues. Germline V gives CDR1 SEHNR, CDR2 FQNEAQ (reference sequence). Trimming took off 5 bases at V and 6 bases at J, with 13 bases between the two ends. The CDR3 protein is CASSLTGQHGYTF. The DNA for the CDR3 is TGTGCCAGCAGCCTTACCGGACAGCATGGCTACACCTTC.

V and J are TRBV9 and TRBJ2-1, with D perhaps TRBD2 (5 bases). Germline CDR1 reads SGDLS; CDR2 reads YYNGEE. CDR3 length: 15 residues. V was cut by 0 bases and J by 2 bases, with 9 bases left in between. For the CDR3, the DNA is TGTGCCAGCAGCGTAGGGACTCCAACCTACAATGAGCAGTTCTTC. Its translation: CASSVGTPTYNEQFF.

This clone has only one observation. The chain carries TRBV5-8 and TRBJ2-3; 7 bases are a match to TRBD1. The CDR3 covers 16 residues. Germline assignment: CDR1 SGHTS and CDR2 YDEGEE. Trimming cost V 4 bases and J 0 bases; bases outside gene matches: 8. CDR3 DNA: TGTGCCAGCAGCCGGGGACAGAGTTATAGCACAGATACGCAGTATTTT. Its translation is CASSRGQSYSTDTQYF. The entire variable domain, with the rest obtained from reference TRBV5-8 and TRBJ2-3, is as follows: EAGVTQSPTHLIKTRGQQATLRCSPISGHTSVYWYQQALGLGLQFLLWYDEGEERNRGNFPPRFSGRQFPNYSSELNVNALELEDSALYLCASSRGQSYSTDTQYFGPGTRLTVL.

This chain uses TRBV28 with TRBJ2-7; 10 nucleotides align to TRBD2. V was clipped by 4 bases and J by 4 bases; unmatched bases: 10. The CDR3 runs 16 residues. Looked up from germline, CDR1 is MDHEN and CDR2 is SYDVKM. CDR3 DNA: TGTGCCAGCAGTTCGACGCTAGCGGGAGTTTCATACGAGCAGTACTTC. Protein product: CASSSTLAGVSYEQYF.

This chain links TRBV5-1 with TRBJ2-1; D is unclear. Trimming cost V 2 bases and J 2 bases, with 14 bases left between them. The CDR3 is 16 amino acids. CDR1 is SGHRS and CDR2 is YFSETQ in the germline V gene. CDR3 nucleotide sequence: TGCGCCAGCAGCTTACCGAAATTGCGCCCCTACAATGAGCAGTTCTTC. Protein: CASSLPKLRPYNEQFF.

The DNA for the CDR3 is TGCGCCAGCAGCTTGGGGTCAGCGGCCGAGCAGTACTTC. It encodes CASSLGSAAEQYF. The chain has TRBV5-1 and TRBJ2-7; D is possibly TRBD2 (5 bases). Per the germline V gene, CDR1 is SGHRS and CDR2 is YFSETQ. The CDR3 spans 13 residues. V shed 0 bases and J shed 6 bases, with 10 bases lying between them.

The V call is TRBV28, the J call TRBJ2-7; TRBD2 matches at 7 bases. The CDR3 extends over 17 amino acids. Germline values: CDR1 MDHEN, CDR2 SYDVKM. Losses at the gene ends were 1 base for V and 5 bases for J; bases not matched to a gene: 14. The CDR3 DNA reads as TGTGCCAGCAGTTTATCAGCGGGGCTAACCCGGGCGGACGAGCAGTACTTC. It is translated as CASSLSAGLTRADEQYF.

The table lists this clone with a count of one. V and J are TRBV14 and TRBJ1-2, with 9 bases matching TRBD1. Germline V gives CDR1 SGHDN, CDR2 FVKESK. The V segment lost 7 bases and the J segment 2 bases; nucleotides outside the gene matches: 2. The CDR3 has 13 residues. The DNA of the CDR3 is TGTGCCAGCAAGGGACAGGGAAACTATGGCTACACCTTC. Amino acids: CASKGQGNYGYTF.

The CDR3 DNA is TGTGCCAGCAGCTCGATACGGGATACGCAGTATTTT. This translates into CASSSIRDTQYF. The chain carries TRBV5-4 and TRBJ2-3; no definite D call. The CDR3 length is 12 residues. Between the trimmed V and J ends, which lost 3 bases and 6 bases, there was a span of 8 bases. Germline CDR1 SGHNT, CDR2 YYREEE (reference sequence).

The chain is built from TRBV7-3 and TRBJ2-2; 11 positions match TRBD2. The trim removed 5 bases at V and 9 bases at J, leaving 17 bases unmatched. The CDR3 runs 18 residues. Looked up from germline, CDR1 is SGHTA and CDR2 is FQGTGA. CDR3 residues: CASSPPYTGTSGNRELFF. The CDR3 DNA follows: TGTGCCAGCAGCCCCCCTTATACCGGGACTAGCGGCAACAGGGAGCTGTTTTTT. Using reference TRBV7-3 and TRBJ2-2 for the parts outside the CDR3, the full variable domain is GAGVSQTPSNKVTEKGKYVELRCDPISGHTALYWYRQSLGQGPEFLIYFQGTGAADDSGLPNDRFFAVRPEGSVSTLKIQRTERGDSAVYLCASSPPYTGTSGNRELFFGEGSRLTVL.

This rearrangement joins TRBV5-1 to TRBJ1-1; no clear D gene. V lost 7 bases and J lost 8, with 18 bases in between. Germline values: CDR1 SGHRS, CDR2 YFSETQ. This CDR3 is 13 amino acids long. The CDR3 bases are TGCGCCAGCCAACCTGAGCCTAAGCACGAAGCTTTCTTT. Its translation is CASQPEPKHEAFF.

This rearrangement joins TRBV5-4 to TRBJ2-5; TRBD2 might be the D (6 bases). CDR1 SGHNT and CDR2 YYREEE come from the germline V gene (reference sequence). Trimming took off 0 bases at V and 4 bases at J, with 7 bases between the two ends. The length of the CDR3 is 13 residues. The CDR3 spells CASSLAGGETQYF. The CDR3, as DNA: TGTGCCAGCAGCTTGGCCGGGGGAGAGACCCAGTACTTC.

This clone is medium-sized. Within the sample, other DNA sequences also encode this same CDR3. This chain connects TRBV30 to TRBJ2-7, with 10 bases matching TRBD1. V was clipped by 5 bases and J by 4 bases; unmatched bases: 5. The CDR3 covers 13 residues. Germline CDR1 and CDR2: GTSNPN and SVGIG (reference sequence). The CDR3 region is CAWGDRGTYEQYF. CDR3 sequence (DNA): TGTGCCTGGGGGGACAGGGGTACATACGAGCAGTACTTC. Drawing the rest from reference TRBV30 and TRBJ2-7, the complete variable domain is SQTIHQWPATLVQPVGSPLSLECTVEGTSNPNLYWYRQAAGRGLQLLFYSVGIGQISSEVPQNLSASRPQDRQFILSSKKLLLSDSGFYLCAWGDRGTYEQYFGPGTRLTVT.

The gene calls are TRBV19 and TRBJ1-2; no firm D call. The CDR3 has 15 residues. The germline V and J ends were trimmed by 5 bases and 0 bases, with 13 bases remaining between them. Germline lookup yields CDR1 LNHDA and CDR2 SQIVND (reference sequence). The CDR3 loop is CASSPQTEANYGYTF. The CDR3 DNA sequence: TGTGCCAGTAGTCCCCAAACAGAAGCTAACTATGGCTACACCTTC.

The chain combines TRBV30 with TRBJ2-7; 7 bases are shared with TRBD1. V was clipped by 2 bases and J by 2 bases; unmatched bases: 6. The CDR3 loop spans 14 amino acids. Germline assignment: CDR1 GTSNPN and CDR2 SVGIG (reference sequence). The CDR3 protein is CAWSFRTGPYEQYF. DNA for the CDR3: TGTGCCTGGAGTTTCCGGACAGGCCCCTACGAGCAGTACTTC.

The genes are TRBV10-3 and TRBJ1-2, with 9 bases that match TRBD1. V lost 4 bases, J lost 5 bases, and 5 bases stayed unmatched. The CDR3 contains 14 residues. Germline lookup yields CDR1 ENHRY and CDR2 SYGVKD. The CDR3 nucleotides read TGTGCCATCAGTGCGGGACAGGGATTATATGGCTACACCTTC. Amino acid sequence: CAISAGQGLYGYTF.

The J gene is TRBJ1-2, the V gene TRBV2, with 11 bases identical to TRBD1. V shed 6 bases, J shed 7 bases, and the junction held 7 bases outside the gene matches. CDR3 length: 14 residues. CDR1 SNHLY and CDR2 FYNNEI come from the germline V gene. CDR3 region: CASSGTGGVRGYTF. CDR3 nucleotides: TGTGCCAGCAGCGGGACAGGGGGGGTCCGTGGCTACACCTTC.

This clone was seen a few times. The chain joins TRBV5-6 to TRBJ1-2; 8 bases are shared with TRBD1. V was clipped by 6 bases and J by 7 bases; unmatched bases: 11. Germline values: CDR1 SGHDT, CDR2 YYEEEE. CDR3 size: 14 residues. The DNA for the CDR3 is TGTGCCAGCACCCTTACGGACAGGGCGTTTGGCTACACCTTC. This encodes CASTLTDRAFGYTF.

The chain recombines TRBV5-1 with TRBJ2-7; TRBD2 is a possible D gene (7 bases). Germline loops: CDR1 SGHRS, CDR2 YFSETQ. This CDR3 has 15 residues. Trimming pared 1 base from V and 2 bases from J, leaving 13 bases between. The CDR3 DNA sequence: TGCGCCAGCAGCTTGTGGCGGGGGCTAACCTACGAGCAGTACTTC. This gives the protein CASSLWRGLTYEQYF.

This sequence joins TRBV28 and TRBJ1-5; no clear D gene. This CDR3 is built from 19 residues. The ends were cut back, 6 bases at V and 0 bases at J, with 24 bases in the middle. Germline-derived CDR1 and CDR2 are MDHEN and SYDVKM. CDR3 amino acids: CASRFQIRPNVYSNQPQHF. The CDR3 DNA reads as TGTGCCAGCAGGTTTCAGATCCGTCCGAATGTATATAGCAATCAGCCCCAGCATTTT. Supplemented by reference TRBV28 and TRBJ1-5, the full variable domain reads DVKVTQSSRYLVKRTGEKVFLECVQDMDHENMFWYRQDPGLGLRLIYFSYDVKMKEKGDIPEGYSVSREKKERFSLILESASTNQTSMYLCASRFQIRPNVYSNQPQHFGDGTRLSIL.

This clone has only a few counts. The genes are TRBV27 and TRBJ2-7, with TRBD2 matching 9 bases. The junction had 7 bases not matched to a gene; V was cut back by 6 bases and J by 4 bases. Germline CDR1 and CDR2: MNHEY and SMNVEV (reference sequence). This CDR3 region has 14 residues. This chain's CDR3 is CASSASGARYEQYF. CDR3 in DNA: TGTGCCAGCAGCGCTAGCGGGGCCAGATACGAGCAGTACTTC.

The V gene is TRBV4-1, the J gene TRBJ2-3; TRBD2 might be the D (6 bases). CDR3 length equals 18 residues. V was shortened by 0 bases and J by 0 bases, with 16 bases between the two germline ends. Germline CDR1 is MGHRA and CDR2 is YSYEKL. The CDR3 spells CASSQERRDWRSTDTQYF. The DNA for the CDR3 is TGCGCCAGCAGCCAAGAAAGGAGGGATTGGAGGAGCACAGATACGCAGTATTTT.

The chain uses TRBV5-4 and TRBJ1-2; 9 positions match TRBD1. Looked up from germline, CDR1 is SGHNT and CDR2 is YYREEE (reference sequence). Trimming removed 2 bases from V and 6 bases from J; junction bases left unmatched: 2. The CDR3 has 13 amino acids. The CDR3 bases are TGTGCCAGCAGCTTTGGACAGGGGAATGGCTACACCTTC. Residues: CASSFGQGNGYTF. The variable domain in full, completed from reference TRBV5-4 and TRBJ1-2, reads ETGVTQSPTHLIKTRGQQVTLRCSSQSGHNTVSWYQQALGQGPQFIFQYYREEENGRGNFPPRFSGLQFPNYSSELNVNALELDDSALYLCASSFGQGNGYTFGSGTRLTVV.

The CDR3 DNA sequence: TGTGCCAGCTCACCCCAGGACTACGAGCAGTACTTC. Protein: CASSPQDYEQYF. The genes are TRBV18 and TRBJ2-7; D unresolved. The CDR3 is 12 residues long. Germline V gives CDR1 KGHSH, CDR2 LQKENI. The V and J ends lost 3 bases and 3 bases respectively, with 6 bases between them.

This chain uses TRBV7-2 with TRBJ2-5; tentatively, D is TRBD2 (5 bases). The end of the DNA is better explained by TRBJ2-7, so the J call may be wrong. The CDR3 is 13 residues long. CDR1 and CDR2 from the germline V gene are SGHTA and FQGNSA. CDR3 in amino acids: CASSLQRSYEQYF. The CDR3, as DNA: TGTGCCAGCAGCTTACAGCGGAGCTACGAGCAGTACTTC.

The chain recombines TRBV5-1 with TRBJ2-1, with TRBD1 matching 9 bases. The CDR3 totals 16 residues. The germline V gene has CDR1 SGHRS and CDR2 YFSETQ. Trimming removed 0 bases from V and 4 bases from J; junction bases left unmatched: 5. The CDR3 DNA is TGCGCCAGCAGCTTGGTGGGGACAGGGACATACAATGAGCAGTTCTTC. Amino acids: CASSLVGTGTYNEQFF.

V gene TRBV14 combines with J gene TRBJ2-1; 7 positions match TRBD1. The CDR3 has 15 residues. Germline V gene lookup returns CDR1 SGHDN and CDR2 FVKESK. Trimming at V came to 0 bases and at J to 16 bases, leaving 15 bases not matched to a gene. CDR3 DNA sequence: TGTGCCAGCAGCCAAGATCTCGAGGGGGCTAGTCTTCCTTTCTTC. It is translated as CASSQDLEGASLPFF.

V is TRBV6-6 and J is TRBJ1-3; tentatively, D is TRBD1 (6 bases). CDR3 length equals 16 residues. Germline V CDR1 and CDR2: MNHNY, SVGAGI (reference sequence). V gave up 2 bases and J gave up 2 bases, with 13 bases separating them. CDR3 in amino acids: CASSYTTRGAGNTIYF. The CDR3 nucleotides are TGTGCCAGCAGTTACACAACCAGGGGAGCTGGAAACACCATATATTTT.

This chain uses TRBV19 with TRBJ1-1; 7 bases are a match to TRBD1. Germline lookup yields CDR1 LNHDA and CDR2 SQIVND (reference sequence). Trimming took 2 bases from V and 6 from J; bases not matched to a gene: 6. The CDR3 is made up of 14 amino acids. The CDR3, as DNA: TGTGCCAGTAGTATACTATACAGGGGTGCTGAAGCTTTCTTT. Translation: CASSILYRGAEAFF. The full variable domain, its missing parts supplied by reference TRBV19 and TRBJ1-1, is DGGITQSPKYLFRKEGQNVTLSCEQNLNHDAMYWYRQDPGQGLRLIYYSQIVNDFQKGDIAEGYSVSREKKESFPLTVTSAQKNPTAFYLCASSILYRGAEAFFGQGTRLTVV.